Included here is one T cell receptor (beta chain) sequence, with context. Here immunoSEQ multiplex PCR was the method, and the copy in TCRdb shows in-frame clones only, minus some. The data hold 150,000 or so clones, with 88% observed a single time. The data were obtained in a study of blood T cell repertoires in COVID-19. Germline assignment: CDR1 MNHEY and CDR2 SVGAGI. Trimming took off 4 bases at V and 3 bases at J, with 10 bases between the two ends. The CDR3 runs 13 residues. The TCR originated in a man aged 45-65 years with acute or convalescent COVID-19. The chain combines TRBV6-5 with TRBJ2-7; D unresolved. The sequencing input was peripheral blood. This chain's CDR3 is CASSSLPGYEQYF. The DNA of the CDR3 is TGTGCCAGCAGTTCCCTCCCAGGCTACGAGCAGTACTTC.